These 25 T cell receptor beta chains were all obtained from the same sample, sequenced in a study of OX40 agonist ivuxolimab in advanced cancers. Sequenced by immunoSEQ multiplex PCR; TCRdb stores in-frame clones only, minus some. The sample carries tens of thousands of clones, 75% to 95% recorded once. Sequenced here: CD4+ or CD8+ T cells sorted from blood, sampled in a trial of the OX40 agonist ivuxolimab. The receptors were gathered from an adult with an advanced solid tumor such as melanoma, head and neck, liver or kidney cancer.

There are a few counts of this clone. The CDR3 region has the DNA TGTGCCAGCAGCTTGGGTTCGGGACAGCTCCCCGACGAGCAGTACTTC. Translating gives CASSLGSGQLPDEQYF. This chain joins TRBV5-4 and TRBJ2-7; 7 nucleotides agree with TRBD1. The germline V gene encodes CDR1 SGHNT and CDR2 YYREEE (reference sequence). The V and J ends lost 0 bases and 5 bases, in that order; junction bases with no gene match: 11. The CDR3 sequence is 16 residues long.

The chain uses TRBV28 and TRBJ1-6; the D is unclear. This CDR3 is built from 14 residues. Per germline, CDR1 MDHEN and CDR2 SYDVKM. With 6 bases removed from V and 6 bases from J, the gap between germline ends came to 12 bases. For the CDR3, the DNA is TGTGCCAGCAGCCTGGACGGGCTTAATTCACCCCTCCACTTT. It is translated as CASSLDGLNSPLHF.

This clone was observed a few times. V and J are TRBV29-1 and TRBJ1-1, with D uncertain. Trimming took 5 bases from V and 10 from J, leaving 11 bases between them. CDR3 size: 10 residues. Germline lookup yields CDR1 SQVTM and CDR2 ANQGSEA. The CDR3 DNA follows: TGCAGCGTTAGGGCTAATGGAGCTTTCTTT. This translates into CSVRANGAFF.

The CDR3 DNA reads TGTGCCTGGACTAGACAAAAGAACACTGAAGCTTTCTTT. Translation: CAWTRQKNTEAFF. The chain employs TRBV30 and TRBJ1-1; D remains unclear. The CDR3 extends over 13 amino acids. CDR1 and CDR2 (germline): GTSNPN, SVGIG (reference sequence). Trimming cost V 4 bases and J 1 base, with 10 bases left between them.

This chain joins TRBV7-9 and TRBJ2-1, with a possible D match to TRBD2 (6 bases). The CDR3 is made up of 18 amino acids. The germline CDR1 and CDR2 sequences are SEHNR and FQNEAQ (reference sequence). The V end was cut by 5 bases, the J end by 4 bases, with 24 bases between. The CDR3 DNA reads TGTGCCAGCAGCCCCATATATGGGGACTCCCCCCTATACAATGAGCAGTTCTTC. This gives the protein CASSPIYGDSPLYNEQFF.

The chain recombines TRBV30 with TRBJ2-1, with D hard to call. Trimming cost V 8 bases and J 0 bases, with 14 bases left between them. The CDR3 contains 14 residues. CDR1 and CDR2 (germline): GTSNPN, SVGIG (reference sequence). The CDR3 nucleotides are TGTGCCCGAAAAGGGAAGAGCTCCTACAATGAGCAGTTCTTC. It encodes CARKGKSSYNEQFF.

V and J are TRBV28 and TRBJ2-5; D is unclear. This CDR3 contains 14 residues. Germline CDR1 MDHEN, CDR2 SYDVKM. Trimming left V 2 bases short and J 1 base short, with 8 bases between. Here the CDR3 reads CASSLGLLQETQYF. DNA of the CDR3: TGTGCCAGCAGTTTAGGGCTTCTCCAAGAGACCCAGTACTTC.

This rearrangement joins TRBV14 to TRBJ2-1, with 7 bases aligning to TRBD2. The CDR3 runs to 15 residues. V dropped 1 base and J dropped 10; count of bases not matched to a gene: 10. Germline V gene lookup returns CDR1 SGHDN and CDR2 FVKESK. CDR3 nucleotide sequence: TGTGCCAGCAGCCAAGGTTGGCGGGAGTGGGGGGAGCAGTTCTTC. Translation: CASSQGWREWGEQFF.

J is TRBJ2-3 and V is TRBV12-5, with a tentative D call TRBD2 (5 bases). The CDR3 is 17 amino acids. Trimming left V 0 bases short and J 1 base short, with 14 bases between. The germline gives CDR1 LGHNT, CDR2 FRNRAP. The CDR3 DNA is TGTGCTAGTGGTTTGGTATCGAGACTAAAAGGCACAGATACGCAGTATTTT. The encoded protein is CASGLVSRLKGTDTQYF.

This clone was seen more than once but under ten times. This chain connects TRBV6-1 to TRBJ1-2; 7 nucleotides agree with TRBD1. The CDR3 length is 16 residues. The V gene's germline CDR1 is MNHNS and CDR2 SASEGT. After removal of 2 bases from V and 2 bases from J, the junction contained 8 bases not matched to a gene. DNA for the CDR3: TGTGCCAGCAGTGAAAGACAGGGTGCGTACAACTATGGCTACACCTTC. This encodes CASSERQGAYNYGYTF.

V gene TRBV7-2 combines with J gene TRBJ1-5; D unresolved. V lost 0 bases, J lost 6 bases, and 9 bases lay in between. Per the germline V gene, CDR1 is SGHTA and CDR2 is FQGNSA. This CDR3 is built from 14 residues. CDR3 in DNA: TGTGCCAGCAGCTTAGCGCTAATCAGTCAGCCCCAGCATTTT. Translating gives CASSLALISQPQHF. Together with reference TRBV7-2 and TRBJ1-5, the CDR3 gives the full variable domain: GAGVSQSPSNKVTEKGKDVELRCDPISGHTALYWYRQSLGQGLEFLIYFQGNSAPDKSGLPSDRFSAERTGGSVSTLTIQRTQQEDSAVYLCASSLALISQPQHFGDGTRLSIL.

The chain has TRBV13 and TRBJ2-3; no reliable D call. The ends were cut back, 1 base at V and 6 bases at J, with 11 bases in the middle. Germline CDR1 and CDR2: PRHDT and FYEKMQ (reference sequence). This CDR3 is 14 amino acids long. DNA for the CDR3: TGTGCCAGCAGCTTAGTCGGTGAGACCGATACGCAGTATTTT. It yields the protein CASSLVGETDTQYF.

The CDR3 DNA is TGCGCCAGCAGCCAAGAAGAAGCGGTTATCACAGATACGCAGTATTTT. This translates into CASSQEEAVITDTQYF. The rearrangement joins TRBV4-3 to TRBJ2-3; D is perhaps TRBD2 (5 bases). Between the trimmed V and J ends, which lost 0 bases and 2 bases, there was a span of 12 bases. The CDR3 runs 16 residues. The germline V gene encodes CDR1 LGHNA and CDR2 YSLEER.

The chain employs TRBV7-3 and TRBJ2-5; a weak D match, TRBD2 (6 bases). V gave up 3 bases and J gave up 4 bases, with 12 bases separating them. The CDR3 is 14 amino acids. The germline gives CDR1 SGHTA, CDR2 FQGTGA. CDR3 amino acids: CASSFYGGRETQYF. DNA of the CDR3: TGTGCCAGCAGCTTCTACGGAGGGCGAGAGACCCAGTACTTC.

V usage is TRBV7-9 and J usage is TRBJ1-5; no definite D call. Trimming shortened V by 2 bases and J by 7 bases, and 6 bases separated the two germline ends. Germline V CDR1 and CDR2: SEHNR, FQNEAQ (reference sequence). The CDR3 covers 12 residues. The CDR3 region is CASSLLDQPQHF. CDR3 nucleotide sequence: TGTGCCAGCAGCTTACTAGACCAGCCCCAGCATTTT.

V gene TRBV5-4 combines with J gene TRBJ1-1, with TRBD1 identical over 7 bases. The CDR3 has 14 amino acids. Germline V gene sequence: CDR1 SGHNT, CDR2 YYREEE (reference sequence). The J segment lost 1 base and the V segment lost 0 bases, leaving 0 bases of the junction unmatched. This CDR3 reads CASSLDRGNTEAFF. In DNA, the CDR3 is TGTGCCAGCAGCTTGGACAGGGGGAACACTGAAGCTTTCTTT.

V is TRBV9 and J is TRBJ2-1; 9 bases align to TRBD2. Trimming removed 1 base from V and 0 bases from J; junction bases left unmatched: 5. CDR1 is SGDLS, CDR2 YYNGEE, per germline. The CDR3 is 17 amino acids. The DNA of the CDR3 is TGTGCCAGCAGCGTACTAGCGGGACTAAGCTCCTACAATGAGCAGTTCTTC. Protein product: CASSVLAGLSSYNEQFF.

This chain connects TRBV20-1 to TRBJ2-3; D unclear. Germline CDR1 DFQATT, CDR2 SNEGSKA (reference sequence). This CDR3 is built from 11 residues. Trimming removed 4 bases at V and 8 bases at J, with 10 bases between. The CDR3 DNA sequence: TGCAGTGCTATCGGTGTTGGTACGCAGTATTTT. It is translated as CSAIGVGTQYF.

The chain joins TRBV30 to TRBJ2-1; D ambiguous. V was pared by 5 bases and J by 3 bases, with 8 bases between. In germline, CDR1 is GTSNPN, CDR2 SVGIG (reference sequence). This CDR3 region has 12 residues. CDR3: CAWDSNYNEQFF. In DNA form, the CDR3 reads TGTGCCTGGGATTCCAACTACAATGAGCAGTTCTTC.

The CDR3 here is CASSRTVAKNIQYF. CDR3 nucleotide sequence: TGTGCCAGCAGCCGTACAGTGGCCAAAAACATTCAGTACTTC. The chain joins TRBV2 to TRBJ2-4; D call uncertain. Trimming removed 6 bases at V and 1 base at J, with 10 bases between. Germline V gives CDR1 SNHLY, CDR2 FYNNEI. The CDR3 consists of 14 residues.

V and J are TRBV28 and TRBJ1-6; tentative D call: TRBD1 (6 bases). The length of the CDR3 is 15 residues. In germline, CDR1 is MDHEN, CDR2 SYDVKM. Trimming stripped 3 bases from V and 6 bases from J, with 12 bases between. CDR3 in DNA: TGTGCCAGCAGTTTGCTGGGGGGGCTTAATTCACCCCTCCACTTT. Translated, it gives CASSLLGGLNSPLHF.

Regarding this clone: Other DNA variants within this sample encode the same CDR3. This rearrangement joins TRBV9 to TRBJ2-3; D remains unclear. The CDR3 is 12 amino acids. Trimming removed 3 bases from V and 2 bases from J, with 4 bases in between. In germline, CDR1 is SGDLS, CDR2 YYNGEE. The CDR3 here is CASSGNTDTQYF. In DNA form, the CDR3 reads TGTGCCAGCAGCGGGAACACAGATACGCAGTATTTT.

The gene calls are TRBV13 and TRBJ2-3; 10 bases map to TRBD2. Germline trimming cut 5 bases from V and 7 bases from J; bases unmatched to any gene: 12. The germline V gene encodes CDR1 PRHDT and CDR2 FYEKMQ (reference sequence). The CDR3 extends over 16 amino acids. CDR3 sequence reads: CASSGGTSGVRNTQYF. The CDR3 DNA reads TGTGCCAGCAGCGGGGGCACTAGCGGGGTAAGGAATACGCAGTATTTT.

The CDR3 coding sequence is TGTGCCAGTAGTATCCTCGGGGCTGGGCATCAGCCCCAGCATTTT. This encodes CASSILGAGHQPQHF. The V call is TRBV19, the J call TRBJ1-5; D might be TRBD1 (5 bases). Germline V gene lookup returns CDR1 LNHDA and CDR2 SQIVND (reference sequence). V was cut by 3 bases and J by 5 bases, with 14 bases left in between. There are 15 residues in the CDR3.

The chain employs TRBV4-2 and TRBJ2-6, with D possibly being TRBD1 or TRBD2 (6 bases each). The CDR3 contains 20 residues. The germline V and J ends were trimmed by 4 bases and 2 bases, with 24 bases remaining between them. Germline V CDR1 and CDR2: LGHNA, YNFKEQ. The CDR3: CASSPWGQRVGGPGANVLTF. DNA of the CDR3: TGTGCCAGCAGCCCGTGGGGGCAGAGGGTGGGAGGACCTGGGGCCAACGTCCTGACTTTC.